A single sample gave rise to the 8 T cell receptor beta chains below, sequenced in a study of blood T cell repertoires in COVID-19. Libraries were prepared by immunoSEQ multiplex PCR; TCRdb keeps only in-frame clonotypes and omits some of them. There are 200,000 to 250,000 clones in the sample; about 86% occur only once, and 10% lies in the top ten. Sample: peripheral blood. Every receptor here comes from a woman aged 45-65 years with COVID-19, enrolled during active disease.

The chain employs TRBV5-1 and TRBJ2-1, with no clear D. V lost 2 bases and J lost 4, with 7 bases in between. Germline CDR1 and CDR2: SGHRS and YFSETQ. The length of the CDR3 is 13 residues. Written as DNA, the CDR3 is TGCGCCAGCAGCTTTGCCCTATACAATGAGCAGTTCTTC. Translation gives CASSFALYNEQFF.

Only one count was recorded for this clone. The CDR3 nucleotides are TGTGCTAGTGGTTTGGTACGAGGGACAGGGTTCCCTACCTACAATGAGCAGTTCTTC. It encodes CASGLVRGTGFPTYNEQFF. The rearrangement uses TRBV12-5 and TRBJ2-1; TRBD1 agrees at 9 bases. The CDR3 totals 19 residues. J lost 2 bases, V lost 0 bases, and 11 bases had no gene match. Germline V lookup: CDR1 LGHNT, CDR2 FRNRAP.

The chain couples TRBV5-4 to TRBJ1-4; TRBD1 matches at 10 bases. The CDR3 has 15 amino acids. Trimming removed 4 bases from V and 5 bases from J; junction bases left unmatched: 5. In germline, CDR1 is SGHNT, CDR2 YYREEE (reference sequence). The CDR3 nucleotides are TGTGCCAGCAGCGAGGGACAGGGGAGGAATGAAAAACTGTTTTTT. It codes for CASSEGQGRNEKLFF.

CDR3 protein: CAWGRGPNNEQFF. The CDR3 bases are TGTGCCTGGGGCAGGGGGCCCAACAATGAGCAGTTCTTC. The rearrangement joins TRBV30 to TRBJ2-1; TRBD1 agrees at 8 bases. Germline CDR1 is GTSNPN and CDR2 is SVGIG (reference sequence). Trimming cost V 5 bases and J 5 bases; bases outside gene matches: 5. The CDR3 is 13 residues long.

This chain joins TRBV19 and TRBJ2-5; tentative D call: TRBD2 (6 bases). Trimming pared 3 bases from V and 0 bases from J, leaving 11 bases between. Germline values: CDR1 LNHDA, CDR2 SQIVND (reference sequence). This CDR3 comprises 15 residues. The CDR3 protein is CASSITSSYQETQYF. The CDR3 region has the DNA TGTGCCAGTAGTATTACTAGCTCGTACCAAGAGACCCAGTACTTC.

CDR3 DNA: TGCAGCGTTGGCGCATCGGACACTGAAGCTTTCTTT. It yields the protein CSVGASDTEAFF. J is TRBJ1-1 and V is TRBV29-1, with D unclear. The CDR3 has 12 residues. Trimming stripped 4 bases from V and 3 bases from J, with 9 bases between. CDR1 and CDR2 from the germline V gene are SQVTM and ANQGSEA.

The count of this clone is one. Here the CDR3 reads CASSGGLGLVGRYF. The CDR3 coding sequence is TGTGCCAGCAGCGGCGGCCTAGGACTAGTGGGGCGGTACTTC. This chain connects TRBV3-1 (or the pseudogene TRBV3-2) to TRBJ2-5; TRBD2 matches 7 bases. This CDR3 contains 14 residues. The germline V gene has CDR1 LGHDT and CDR2 YNNKEL (reference sequence). Losses at the gene ends were 5 bases for V and 13 bases for J; bases not matched to a gene: 16.

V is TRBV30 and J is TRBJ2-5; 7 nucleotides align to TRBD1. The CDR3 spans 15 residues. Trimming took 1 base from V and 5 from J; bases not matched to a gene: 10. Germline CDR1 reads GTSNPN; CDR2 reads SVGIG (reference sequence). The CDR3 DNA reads TGTGCCTGGAGTGCCCCAACCGGGACAGTGGAGACCCAGTACTTC. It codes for CAWSAPTGTVETQYF.